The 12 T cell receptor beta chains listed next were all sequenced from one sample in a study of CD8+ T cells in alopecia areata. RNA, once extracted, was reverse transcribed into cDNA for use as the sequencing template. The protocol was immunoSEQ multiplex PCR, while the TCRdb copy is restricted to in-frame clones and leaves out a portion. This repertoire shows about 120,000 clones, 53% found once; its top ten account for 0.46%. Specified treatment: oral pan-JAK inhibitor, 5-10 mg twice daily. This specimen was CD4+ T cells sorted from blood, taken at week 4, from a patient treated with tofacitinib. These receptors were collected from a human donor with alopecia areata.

The CDR3 nucleotides read TGCGCCAGCAGCCAAGTCGTGGGTAGCACAGATACGCAGTATTTT. It translates to CASSQVVGSTDTQYF. The chain uses TRBV4-1 and TRBJ2-3; D gene uncertain. The CDR3 is 15 residues long. Trimming left V 1 base short and J 0 bases short, with 8 bases between. The V gene's germline CDR1 is MGHRA and CDR2 YSYEKL.

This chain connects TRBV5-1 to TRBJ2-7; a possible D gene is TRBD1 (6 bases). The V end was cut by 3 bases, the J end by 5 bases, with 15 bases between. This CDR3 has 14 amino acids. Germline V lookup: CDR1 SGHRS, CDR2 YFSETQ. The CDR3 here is CASSSGQAGHEQYF. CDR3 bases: TGCGCCAGCAGCTCGGGACAAGCAGGCCACGAGCAGTACTTC.

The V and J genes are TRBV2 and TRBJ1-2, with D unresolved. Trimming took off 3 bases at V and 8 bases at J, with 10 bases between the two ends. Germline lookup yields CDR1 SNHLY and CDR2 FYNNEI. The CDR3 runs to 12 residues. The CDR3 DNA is TGTGCCAGCAGTGACCCCCCCTGGGGCTACACCTTC. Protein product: CASSDPPWGYTF.

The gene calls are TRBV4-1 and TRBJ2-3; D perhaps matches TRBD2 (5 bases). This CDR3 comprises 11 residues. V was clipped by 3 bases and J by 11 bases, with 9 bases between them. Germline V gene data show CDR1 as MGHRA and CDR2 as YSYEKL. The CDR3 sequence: CASSQAGEQYF. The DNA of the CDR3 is TGCGCCAGCAGCCAGGCCGGGGAGCAGTATTTT.

The CDR3 DNA reads TGTGCCACCAGCTGGACAGGGGGCACCTACGAGCAGTACTTC. This gives the protein CATSWTGGTYEQYF. The chain joins TRBV15 to TRBJ2-7; 11 bases align to TRBD1. V dropped 5 bases and J dropped 2; count of bases not matched to a gene: 2. CDR1 is LNHNV, CDR2 YYDKDF, per germline (reference sequence). This CDR3 contains 14 residues. Drawing the rest from reference TRBV15 and TRBJ2-7, the complete variable domain is DAMVIQNPRYQVTQFGKPVTLSCSQTLNHNVMYWYQQKSSQAPKLLFHYYDKDFNNEADTPDNFQSRRPNTSFCFLDIRSPGLGDTAMYLCATSWTGGTYEQYFGPGTRLTVT.

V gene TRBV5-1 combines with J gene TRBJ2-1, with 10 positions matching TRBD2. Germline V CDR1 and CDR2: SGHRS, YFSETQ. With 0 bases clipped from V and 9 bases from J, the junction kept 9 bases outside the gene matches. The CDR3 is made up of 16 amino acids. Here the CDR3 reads CASSLGLAGAYGEQFF. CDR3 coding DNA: TGCGCCAGCAGCTTGGGACTAGCGGGTGCTTACGGTGAGCAGTTCTTC.

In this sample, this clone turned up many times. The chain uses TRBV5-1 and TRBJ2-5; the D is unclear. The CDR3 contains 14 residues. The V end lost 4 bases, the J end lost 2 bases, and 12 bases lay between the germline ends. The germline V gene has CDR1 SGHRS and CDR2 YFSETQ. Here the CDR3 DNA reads TGCGCCAGCAGCATCGAGGTACGGCAAGAGACCCAGTACTTC. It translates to CASSIEVRQETQYF.

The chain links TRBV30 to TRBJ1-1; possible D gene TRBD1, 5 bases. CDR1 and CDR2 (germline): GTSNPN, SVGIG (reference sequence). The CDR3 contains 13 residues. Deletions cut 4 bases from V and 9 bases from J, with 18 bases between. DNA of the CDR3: TGTGCCTGGAAAGGCGCTGGGGGTTCGAAAGCTTTCTTT. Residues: CAWKGAGGSKAFF.

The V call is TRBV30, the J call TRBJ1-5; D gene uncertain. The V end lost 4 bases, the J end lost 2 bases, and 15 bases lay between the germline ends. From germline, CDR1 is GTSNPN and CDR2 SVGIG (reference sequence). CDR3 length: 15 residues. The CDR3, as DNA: TGTGCCTGGACCCCGGATGGTAGGGGCAATCAGCCCCAGCATTTT. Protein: CAWTPDGRGNQPQHF.

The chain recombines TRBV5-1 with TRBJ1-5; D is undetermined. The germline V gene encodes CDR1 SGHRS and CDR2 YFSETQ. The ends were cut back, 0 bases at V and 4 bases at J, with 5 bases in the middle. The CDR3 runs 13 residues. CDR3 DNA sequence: TGCGCCAGCAGCTTGGCGGGGAATCAGCCCCAGCATTTT. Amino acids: CASSLAGNQPQHF.

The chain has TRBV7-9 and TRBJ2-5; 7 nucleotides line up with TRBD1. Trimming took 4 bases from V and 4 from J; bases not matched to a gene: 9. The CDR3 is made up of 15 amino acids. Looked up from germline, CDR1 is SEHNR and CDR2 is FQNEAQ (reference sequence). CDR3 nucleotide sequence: TGTGCCAGCAGCTCACAGGGGTCCAGAGGAGAGACCCAGTACTTC. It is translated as CASSSQGSRGETQYF.

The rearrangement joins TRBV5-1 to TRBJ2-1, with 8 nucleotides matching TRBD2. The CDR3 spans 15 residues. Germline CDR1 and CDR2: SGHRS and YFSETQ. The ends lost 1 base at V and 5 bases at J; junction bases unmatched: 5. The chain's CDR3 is CASSLLLAGHNEQFF. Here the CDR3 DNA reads TGCGCCAGCAGCTTGTTGCTAGCGGGCCACAATGAGCAGTTCTTC.